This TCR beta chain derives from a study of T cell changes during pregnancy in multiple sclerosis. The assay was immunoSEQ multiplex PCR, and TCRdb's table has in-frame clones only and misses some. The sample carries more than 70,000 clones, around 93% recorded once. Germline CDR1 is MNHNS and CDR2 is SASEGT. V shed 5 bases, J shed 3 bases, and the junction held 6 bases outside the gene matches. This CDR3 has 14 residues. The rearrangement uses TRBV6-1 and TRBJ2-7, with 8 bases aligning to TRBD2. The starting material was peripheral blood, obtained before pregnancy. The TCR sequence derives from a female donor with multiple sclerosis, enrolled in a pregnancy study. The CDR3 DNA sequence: TGTGCCAGCAGTTCTGGACTAGCCGTCTACGAGCAGTACTTC. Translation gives CASSSGLAVYEQYF.